Shown below are 16 T cell receptor beta chains from a single sample sequenced in a study of regulatory T cells in long-lasting Graves disease. Arm-PCR of CDR3 regions and iRepertoire HTBI primers were used to build TCR beta libraries. TCRdb fed the multiplex PCR reads into MiXCR, producing one record per CDR3 protein. This sample has hundreds of thousands of distinct CDR3 sequences, with about 30% found just once. As to time point: persistent/refractory GD, antithyroid drugs over 5 years with positive TRAb. Construction of the TCR library relied on RNA isolated from PBMCs. The specimen comprised peripheral blood mononuclear cells (PBMCs), sampled when the disease was refractory, from a patient treated with antithyroid drugs. Receptor source: a female donor with Graves disease.

V gene TRBV6-1 combines with J gene TRBJ1-2, with D possibly matching TRBD1 (5 bases). Germline V lookup: CDR1 MNHNS, CDR2 SASEGT. Trimming left V 6 bases short and J 4 bases short, with 12 bases between. This CDR3 comprises 13 residues. This CDR3 is CASSPGFSYGYTF. In nucleotides, the CDR3 is TGTGCCAGCAGCCCAGGGTTCTCCTATGGCTACACCTTC.

This clonotype was observed a few times. The gene calls are TRBV14 and TRBJ1-1; D is possibly TRBD1 (6 bases). CDR1 and CDR2 (germline): SGHDN, FVKESK. The CDR3 consists of 16 residues. V lost 2 bases and J 1 base, leaving 14 bases between the germline ends. The CDR3 nucleotides read TGTGCCAGCAGCCAAAGGCCTTCAGGGGCGAACACTGAAGCTTTCTTT. The encoded protein is CASSQRPSGANTEAFF.

The chain has TRBV29-1 and TRBJ2-7; TRBD1 is a possible D gene (6 bases). V was trimmed by 1 base and J by 7 bases, leaving 8 bases between them. CDR1 and CDR2 from the germline V gene are SQVTM and ANQGSEA. The CDR3 loop spans 11 amino acids. CDR3 sequence: CSVEGGHEQYF. CDR3 DNA: TGCAGCGTTGAAGGGGGGCATGAGCAGTACTTC.

In the case of this clonotype: This sequence may be a read error, since a much larger clone differs from it by one base. The genes are TRBV10-1 and TRBJ1-2; TRBD1 aligns across 10 bases. The CDR3 sequence is 17 residues long. Per the germline V gene, CDR1 is WNHNN and CDR2 is SYGVQD (reference sequence). The CDR3 here is CASSPQGDRGRNYGCTF. DNA of the CDR3: TGCGCCAGCAGTCCTCAGGGGGACAGGGGTCGTAACTATGGCTGCACCTTC.

This clonotype showed up just a few times. The chain uses TRBV3-1 and TRBJ1-2, with 11 bases identical to TRBD1. Trimming cost V 4 bases and J 1 base; bases outside gene matches: 8. Germline values: CDR1 LGHDT, CDR2 YNNKEL (reference sequence). The CDR3 contains 17 residues. In DNA form, the CDR3 reads TGTGCCAGCAGCCGCGAAGGACAGGGGGCGCGTAACTATGGCTACACCTTC. Protein sequence: CASSREGQGARNYGYTF.

This chain links TRBV20-1 with TRBJ1-1; D not certain. V gave up 0 bases and J gave up 6 bases, with 14 bases separating them. CDR1 DFQATT and CDR2 SNEGSKA come from the germline V gene (reference sequence). CDR3 length equals 14 residues. CDR3 protein: CSARDRAGIAEAFF. As DNA, the CDR3 is TGCAGTGCTAGAGACCGGGCAGGAATCGCTGAAGCTTTCTTT.

This clonotype was detected once. A much bigger clone sits one base away, suggesting this may be a read error. Lacking the conserved final phenylalanine or tryptophan, this CDR3 likely reflects a read error. The rearrangement joins TRBV6-2 or TRBV6-3 to TRBJ1-1; tentatively, D is TRBD1 (6 bases). CDR1 is MNHEY and CDR2 is SVGEGT in the germline V gene. The V and J ends lost 6 bases and 5 bases respectively, with 16 bases between them. There are 14 residues in the CDR3. CDR3 bases: TGTGCCAGCAGGCTTACAGGGAGGAAGACTGAAGCTTTCTCT. It specifies CASRLTGRKTEAFS.

The J gene is TRBJ1-1, the V gene TRBV2, with D uncertain. The CDR3 has 13 amino acids. Between the trimmed V and J ends, which lost 4 bases and 8 bases, there was a span of 14 bases. Germline values: CDR1 SNHLY, CDR2 FYNNEI. The CDR3, as DNA: TGTGCCAGCAGTGGGGCCCGAGCACCCGAAGCTTTCTTT. This encodes CASSGARAPEAFF.

To note about this clonotype: This sequence may be a read error, since a much larger clone differs from it by one base. The chain combines TRBV24-1 with TRBJ1-5; D is unclear. Trimming removed 6 bases at V and 0 bases at J, with 5 bases between. The CDR3 has 13 residues. Germline loops: CDR1 KGHDR, CDR2 SFDVKD. The CDR3 DNA reads as TGTGCCACCAGTCAATATAGCAATCAGCCCCAGCATTTT. Its protein is CATSQYSNQPQHF.

This clonotype was found many times. The chain is built from TRBV28 and TRBJ1-1, with 8 positions matching TRBD1. This CDR3 is 17 amino acids long. Germline V gene sequence: CDR1 MDHEN, CDR2 SYDVKM. With V trimmed by 3 bases and J by 0 bases, 9 bases remained unmatched. The CDR3 reads CASSFRQGANMNTEAFF. As DNA, the CDR3 is TGTGCCAGCAGTTTCAGGCAGGGGGCAAACATGAACACTGAAGCTTTCTTT.

This clonotype was seen ten or more times. V usage is TRBV5-5 and J usage is TRBJ1-5; D not resolved. Looked up from germline, CDR1 is SGHKS and CDR2 is YYEKEE (reference sequence). Trimming cost V 1 base and J 6 bases, with 11 bases left between them. This CDR3 contains 14 residues. CDR3: CASSLNRVGQPQHF. The DNA of the CDR3 is TGTGCCAGCAGCTTGAATAGGGTTGGTCAGCCCCAGCATTTT.

The chain has TRBV20-1 and TRBJ2-2; possibly TRBD2 for D (6 bases). With 6 bases removed from V and 5 bases from J, the gap between germline ends came to 16 bases. Germline lookup yields CDR1 DFQATT and CDR2 SNEGSKA (reference sequence). The CDR3 covers 14 residues. The CDR3: CSALERARTGELFF. The CDR3 nucleotides read TGCAGTGCCCTGGAGCGGGCGAGGACCGGGGAGCTGTTTTTT.

Ten or more counts support this clonotype. The V gene is TRBV12-3 or TRBV12-4, the J gene TRBJ1-1, with unresolved D. The V end lost 2 bases, the J end lost 0 bases, and 10 bases lay between the germline ends. The CDR3 consists of 15 residues. The CDR3 region is CASSLLWGMNTEAFF. For the CDR3, the DNA is TGTGCCAGCAGTTTATTGTGGGGAATGAACACTGAAGCTTTCTTT.

This clonotype was observed a handful of times. This chain connects TRBV30 to TRBJ2-7; 8 bases align to TRBD1. Germline-derived CDR1 and CDR2 are GTSNPN and SVGIG (reference sequence). V gave up 3 bases and J gave up 3 bases; unmatched junction bases: 7. This CDR3 has 14 residues. The CDR3 spells CAWSLDRGFYEQYF. The CDR3 nucleotides are TGTGCCTGGAGCCTCGACAGGGGATTCTACGAGCAGTACTTC.

The chain combines TRBV30 with TRBJ1-6, with a weak D call TRBD1 (5 bases). V lost 4 bases and J lost 10, with 14 bases in between. This CDR3 has 13 amino acids. From germline, CDR1 is GTSNPN and CDR2 SVGIG (reference sequence). As DNA, the CDR3 is TGTGCCTGGAATGGGGACCCCAGGTCACCCCTCCACTTT. Its translation: CAWNGDPRSPLHF. Complete variable domain (other parts from reference TRBV30 and TRBJ1-6): SQTIHQWPATLVQPVGSPLSLECTVEGTSNPNLYWYRQAAGRGLQLLFYSVGIGQISSEVPQNLSASRPQDRQFILSSKKLLLSDSGFYLCAWNGDPRSPLHFGNGTRLTVT.

The sample holds many counts of this clonotype. The rearrangement uses TRBV13 and TRBJ1-5, with D perhaps matching TRBD1 (5 bases). V lost 0 bases and J 7 bases, leaving 10 bases between the germline ends. CDR3 size: 14 residues. CDR1 PRHDT and CDR2 FYEKMQ come from the germline V gene (reference sequence). This CDR3 reads CASSLGAGNQPQHF. As DNA, the CDR3 is TGTGCCAGCAGCTTAGGCGCAGGGAACCAGCCCCAGCATTTT. Full variable domain (remainder filled in from reference TRBV13 and TRBJ1-5): AAGVIQSPRHLIKEKRETATLKCYPIPRHDTVYWYQQGPGQDPQFLISFYEKMQSDKGSIPDRFSAQQFSDYHSELNMSSLELGDSALYFCASSLGAGNQPQHFGDGTRLSIL.